This entry lists 20 T cell receptor beta chains sequenced from one sample in a study of T cells in Graves' hyperthyroidism and ophthalmopathy. Amplification of TCR beta CDR3 regions was performed using RNA transcripts as template. Primed by the HTBI set, a first-round RT-PCR was run on the TCR CDR3. TCRdb reprocessed the multiplex PCR reads via MiXCR and lists one record per CDR3 protein. This sample has about 400,000 distinct CDR3 sequences, with 11% to 15% found just once. What was sequenced was blood. These TCRs come from a man aged 45-60 years with Graves' ophthalmopathy.

This clonotype was seen repeatedly, ten times or more. This chain connects TRBV15 to TRBJ2-7; D is perhaps TRBD2 (5 bases). V was shortened by 1 base and J by 2 bases, with 12 bases between the two germline ends. This CDR3 spans 15 amino acids. Germline CDR1 and CDR2: LNHNV and YYDKDF (reference sequence). Written as DNA, the CDR3 is TGTGCCACCAGCAGAGGTACCGGGATAACCTACGAGCAGTACTTC. It yields the protein CATSRGTGITYEQYF.

This clonotype was counted at least ten times. V and J are TRBV30 and TRBJ1-4, with 9 bases identical to TRBD1. The CDR3 consists of 15 residues. Per the germline V gene, CDR1 is GTSNPN and CDR2 is SVGIG (reference sequence). After removal of 3 bases from V and 4 bases from J, the junction contained 6 bases not matched to a gene. Written as DNA, the CDR3 is TGTGCCTGGAGGCCCGGGGACAGGGTTAATGAAAAACTGTTTTTT. Protein: CAWRPGDRVNEKLFF.

V gene TRBV19 combines with J gene TRBJ2-7; 8 bases map to TRBD2. Germline V CDR1 and CDR2: LNHDA, SQIVND (reference sequence). CDR3 length: 14 residues. The V gene end was trimmed by 6 bases and the J gene end by 2 bases; junction bases not matched to a gene: 6. CDR3 loop: CASSERERAYEQYF. The CDR3 DNA reads TGTGCCAGTAGCGAGCGGGAGCGAGCCTACGAGCAGTACTTC.

This clonotype was counted many times. CDR3 residues: CASSPMGGSNQPQHF. For the CDR3, the DNA is TGTGCCAGCAGCCCAATGGGGGGATCAAATCAGCCCCAGCATTTT. This sequence joins TRBV3-1 and TRBJ1-5; the D gene is possibly TRBD1 (5 bases). Germline CDR1 and CDR2: LGHDT and YNNKEL (reference sequence). The CDR3 sequence is 15 residues long. Trimming pared 4 bases from V and 4 bases from J, leaving 14 bases between. The entire variable domain, with the rest obtained from reference TRBV3-1 and TRBJ1-5, is as follows: DTAVSQTPKYLVTQMGNDKSIKCEQNLGHDTMYWYKQDSKKFLKIMFSYNNKELIINETVPNRFSPKSPDKAHLNLHINSLELGDSAVYFCASSPMGGSNQPQHFGDGTRLSIL.

This clonotype was counted many times. The V gene is TRBV28, the J gene TRBJ2-3; 7 bases line up with TRBD2. The CDR3 is 17 residues long. In germline, CDR1 is MDHEN, CDR2 SYDVKM. Germline trimming cut 5 bases from V and 0 bases from J; bases unmatched to any gene: 11. CDR3 residues: CASSLRGSGKSTDTQYF. In nucleotides, the CDR3 is TGTGCCAGCAGTCTGCGGGGGAGCGGTAAAAGCACAGATACGCAGTATTTT.

The chain has TRBV12-3 or TRBV12-4 and TRBJ2-2; unclear D gene. There are 13 residues in the CDR3. V was trimmed by 6 bases and J by 6 bases, leaving 11 bases between them. CDR3 nucleotide sequence: TGTGCCAGCAGAAGTACCCGTCCCGGGGAGCTGTTTTTT. Amino acids: CASRSTRPGELFF.

The V call is TRBV20-1, the J call TRBJ2-5, with 7 bases fitting TRBD2. With 5 bases clipped from V and 5 bases from J, the junction kept 14 bases outside the gene matches. Germline V gives CDR1 DFQATT, CDR2 SNEGSKA (reference sequence). CDR3 size: 15 residues. This chain's CDR3 is CSAGRGREKAETQYF. In DNA, the CDR3 is TGCAGTGCTGGCCGAGGGCGGGAGAAGGCGGAGACCCAGTACTTC.

This clonotype was seen repeatedly, ten times or more. This chain uses TRBV11-3 with TRBJ2-1; D is undetermined. This CDR3 has 16 residues. Germline-derived CDR1 and CDR2 are SGHNT and YENEEA. V gave up 6 bases and J gave up 5 bases, with 20 bases separating them. CDR3 amino acids: CASSYRVNPQNNEQFF. CDR3 nucleotides: TGTGCCAGCAGTTACCGGGTTAATCCGCAAAACAATGAGCAGTTCTTC. Combining the CDR3 with reference TRBV11-3 and TRBJ2-1 gives the whole variable domain EAGVVQSPRYKIIEKKQPVAFWCNPISGHNTLYWYLQNLGQGPELLIRYENEEAVDDSQLPKDRFSAERLKGVDSTLKIQPAELGDSAVYLCASSYRVNPQNNEQFFGPGTRLTVL.

This clonotype was counted at least ten times. The chain employs TRBV5-1 and TRBJ2-3; possibly TRBD1 for D (5 bases). In germline, CDR1 is SGHRS, CDR2 YFSETQ. The CDR3 extends over 14 amino acids. V dropped 4 bases and J dropped 6 bases, with 15 bases sitting between them. CDR3 DNA: TGCGCCAGCAGCCAAAGACAGACCTCGGATACGCAGTATTTT. It specifies CASSQRQTSDTQYF.

This clonotype showed up many times. The rearrangement uses TRBV4-1 and TRBJ2-3; D unresolved. In germline, CDR1 is MGHRA, CDR2 YSYEKL. Trimming stripped 0 bases from V and 5 bases from J, with 12 bases between. The CDR3 is made up of 15 amino acids. In DNA form, the CDR3 reads TGCGCCAGCAGCCAAGATCTTCCTTCGAAAGATACGCAGTATTTT. It yields the protein CASSQDLPSKDTQYF.

This clonotype was found many times. This chain links TRBV30 with TRBJ2-3; 7 bases are shared with TRBD2. Trimming removed 0 bases from V and 4 bases from J; junction bases left unmatched: 7. Germline V gives CDR1 GTSNPN, CDR2 SVGIG (reference sequence). The CDR3 runs to 15 residues. The CDR3 loop is CAWSVLASGSDTQYF. For the CDR3, the DNA is TGTGCCTGGAGTGTACTGGCTAGCGGTTCAGATACGCAGTATTTT.

This clonotype was recorded many times. The chain links TRBV20-1 to TRBJ2-5; D gene uncertain. The V end lost 0 bases, the J end lost 1 base, and 9 bases lay between the germline ends. Germline V lookup: CDR1 DFQATT, CDR2 SNEGSKA (reference sequence). CDR3 length equals 14 residues. CDR3 nucleotide sequence: TGCAGTGCTAGAGAAAGCCGGCTCCAAGAGACCCAGTACTTC. The encoded protein is CSARESRLQETQYF.

CDR3 nucleotide sequence: TGCGCCAGCAGCCCCGGACTAGCGGGACTTCCTGTGGGGGCCAACGTCCTGACTTTC. Encoded protein: CASSPGLAGLPVGANVLTF. V is TRBV5-1 and J is TRBJ2-6; 12 nucleotides match TRBD2. Germline V CDR1 and CDR2: SGHRS, YFSETQ. Losses at the gene ends were 4 bases for V and 4 bases for J; bases not matched to a gene: 12. The CDR3 covers 19 residues. Variable domain in full (rest from reference TRBV5-1 and TRBJ2-6): KAGVTQTPRYLIKTRGQQVTLSCSPISGHRSVSWYQQTPGQGLQFLFEYFSETQRNKGNFPGRFSGRQFSNSRSEMNVSTLELGDSALYLCASSPGLAGLPVGANVLTFGAGSRLTVL.

This clonotype came up a few times. The V and J genes are TRBV5-1 and TRBJ2-1, with 8 bases that match TRBD2. The CDR3 loop spans 16 amino acids. V shed 5 bases and J 5 bases; nucleotides not matched to a gene: 12. The germline gives CDR1 SGHRS, CDR2 YFSETQ. The CDR3 protein is CASSYRATSGNNEQFF. The CDR3 nucleotides read TGCGCCAGCAGTTATCGGGCCACTAGCGGTAACAATGAGCAGTTCTTC.

This clonotype was recorded many times. The gene calls are TRBV7-9 and TRBJ2-3, with TRBD2 matching 8 bases. The length of the CDR3 is 17 residues. CDR1 SEHNR and CDR2 FQNEAQ come from the germline V gene (reference sequence). With 1 base clipped from V and 0 bases from J, the junction kept 6 bases outside the gene matches. CDR3: CASSLVVSGTSTDTQYF. In DNA, the CDR3 is TGTGCCAGCAGCTTAGTTGTTAGCGGGACTAGCACAGATACGCAGTATTTT.

This clonotype has a handful of counts. The gene calls are TRBV19 and TRBJ2-2, with 12 bases identical to TRBD1. From germline, CDR1 is LNHDA and CDR2 SQIVND (reference sequence). Trimming at V came to 6 bases and at J to 2 bases, leaving 4 bases not matched to a gene. The CDR3 consists of 16 residues. CDR3 in DNA: TGTGCCAGTAGAACGGGACAGGGGGCAAACACCGGGGAGCTGTTTTTT. It translates to CASRTGQGANTGELFF.

This clonotype was counted ten times or more. The chain combines TRBV12-3 or TRBV12-4 with TRBJ1-2; D is unclear. V dropped 7 bases and J dropped 5 bases, with 5 bases sitting between them. The CDR3 extends over 10 amino acids. CDR3 nucleotides: TGTGCCAGCACCCAGTATGGCTACACCTTC. Protein product: CASTQYGYTF.

Ten or more counts support this clonotype. The chain is built from TRBV12-3 or TRBV12-4 and TRBJ1-4; the D is unclear. V lost 5 bases and J 3 bases, leaving 13 bases between the germline ends. This CDR3 spans 15 amino acids. CDR3 DNA: TGTGCCAGCAGTCCCCGATGGGGTTCTAATGAAAAACTGTTTTTT. Translated, it gives CASSPRWGSNEKLFF.

This clonotype was seen many times. The chain is built from TRBV12-3 or TRBV12-4 and TRBJ2-3; no reliable D call. The CDR3 has 14 amino acids. V gave up 3 bases and J gave up 1 base, with 8 bases separating them. The CDR3 DNA reads TGTGCCAGCAGTTTGTCCAGCGGCACAGATACGCAGTATTTT. Protein product: CASSLSSGTDTQYF.

This clonotype has at least ten counts. J is TRBJ1-1 and V is TRBV30; weak D call: TRBD1 (6 bases). CDR1 and CDR2 from the germline V gene are GTSNPN and SVGIG (reference sequence). Trimming removed 4 bases at V and 5 bases at J, with 14 bases between. The CDR3 runs to 13 residues. CDR3 sequence reads: CAWTTGPETEAFF. The CDR3 bases are TGTGCCTGGACCACAGGGCCCGAGACTGAAGCTTTCTTT.